This TCR beta chain was captured by sequencing in a study of OX40 agonist ivuxolimab in advanced cancers. Overall study context: Patients were dosed with the agonistic anti-OX40 (CD134) antibody ivuxolimab. Every 2 weeks, patients received ivuxolimab intravenously, dosed at 0.01 to 10 mg/kg. General observations from the study: Circulating CD4+ and CD8+ T cells showed clonal expansion by week 6 at 0.1 to 3.0 mg/kg. Clonal expansion was among the lowest in partial responders at 0.1-3.0 mg/kg, especially CD8+.

The length of the CDR3 is 14 residues. CDR1 and CDR2 from the germline V gene are MNHEY and SVGAGI. Trimming at V came to 6 bases and at J to 2 bases, leaving 4 bases not matched to a gene. On this clone: The antigen remains undetermined.

Profiled with immunoSEQ multiplex PCR; TCRdb holds only in-frame clones, not every one. The data contain around 67,000 clones, about 81% of them seen just once; the ten biggest clones take up 2.4%. The chain has TRBV6-5 and TRBJ2-7; 10 bases are shared with TRBD2. The clonotype comes from an adult with an advanced solid tumor such as melanoma, head and neck, liver or kidney cancer. Source: CD4+ or CD8+ T cells sorted from blood, taken in a trial of the OX40 agonist ivuxolimab. CDR3: CASRRLAGAYEQYF. The CDR3 DNA follows: TGTGCCAGCAGGCGACTAGCGGGTGCCTACGAGCAGTACTTC.